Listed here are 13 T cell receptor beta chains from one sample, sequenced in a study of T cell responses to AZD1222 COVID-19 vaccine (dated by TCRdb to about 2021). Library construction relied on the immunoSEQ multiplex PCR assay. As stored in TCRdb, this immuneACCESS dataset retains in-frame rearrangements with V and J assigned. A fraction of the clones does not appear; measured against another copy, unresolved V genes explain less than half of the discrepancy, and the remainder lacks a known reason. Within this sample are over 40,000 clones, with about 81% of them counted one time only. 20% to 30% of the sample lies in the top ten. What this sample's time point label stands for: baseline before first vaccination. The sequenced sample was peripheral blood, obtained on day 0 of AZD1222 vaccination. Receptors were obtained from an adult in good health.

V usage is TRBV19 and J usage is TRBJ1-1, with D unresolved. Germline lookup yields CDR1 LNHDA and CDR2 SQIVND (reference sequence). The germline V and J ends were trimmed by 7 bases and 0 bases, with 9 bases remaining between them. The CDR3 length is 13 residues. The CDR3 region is CASTAYMNTEAFF. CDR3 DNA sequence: TGTGCCAGTACTGCCTACATGAACACTGAAGCTTTCTTT.

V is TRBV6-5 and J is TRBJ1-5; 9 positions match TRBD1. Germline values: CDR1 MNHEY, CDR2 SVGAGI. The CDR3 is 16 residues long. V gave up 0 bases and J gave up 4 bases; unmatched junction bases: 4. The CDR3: CASSYSTGGGNQPQHF. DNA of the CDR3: TGTGCCAGCAGTTACTCGACAGGGGGAGGGAATCAGCCCCAGCATTTT.

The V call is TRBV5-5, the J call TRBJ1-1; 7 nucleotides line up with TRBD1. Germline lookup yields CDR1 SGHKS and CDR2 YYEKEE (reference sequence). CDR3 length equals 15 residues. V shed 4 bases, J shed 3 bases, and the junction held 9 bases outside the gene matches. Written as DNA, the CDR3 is TGTGCCAGCAGCCCAGGGACAGCTCTTGACACTGAAGCTTTCTTT. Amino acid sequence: CASSPGTALDTEAFF. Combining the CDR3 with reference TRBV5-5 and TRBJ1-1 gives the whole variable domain DAGVTQSPTHLIKTRGQQVTLRCSPISGHKSVSWYQQVLGQGPQFIFQYYEKEERGRGNFPDRFSARQFPNYSSELNVNALLLGDSALYLCASSPGTALDTEAFFGQGTRLTVV.

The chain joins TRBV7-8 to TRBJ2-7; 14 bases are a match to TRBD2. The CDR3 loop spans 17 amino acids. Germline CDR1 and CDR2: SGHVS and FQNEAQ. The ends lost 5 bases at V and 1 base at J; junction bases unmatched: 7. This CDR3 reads CASSRGTSGRGSYEQYF. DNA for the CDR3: TGTGCCAGCAGCCGAGGGACTAGCGGGAGAGGTTCCTACGAGCAGTACTTC.

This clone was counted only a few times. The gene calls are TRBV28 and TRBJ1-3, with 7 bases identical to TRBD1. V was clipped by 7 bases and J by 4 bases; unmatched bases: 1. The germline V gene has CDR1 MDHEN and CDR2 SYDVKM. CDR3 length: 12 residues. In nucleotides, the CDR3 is TGTGCCAGCATACAGGGGGGAAACACCATATATTTT. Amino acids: CASIQGGNTIYF. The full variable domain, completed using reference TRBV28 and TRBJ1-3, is DVKVTQSSRYLVKRTGEKVFLECVQDMDHENMFWYRQDPGLGLRLIYFSYDVKMKEKGDIPEGYSVSREKKERFSLILESASTNQTSMYLCASIQGGNTIYFGEGSWLTVV.

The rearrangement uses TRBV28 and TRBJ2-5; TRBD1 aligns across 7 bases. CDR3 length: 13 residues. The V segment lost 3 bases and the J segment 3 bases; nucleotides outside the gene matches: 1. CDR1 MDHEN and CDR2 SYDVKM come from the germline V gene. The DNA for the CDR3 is TGTGCCAGCAGTTTTGGGACAGAAGAGACCCAGTACTTC. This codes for CASSFGTEETQYF.

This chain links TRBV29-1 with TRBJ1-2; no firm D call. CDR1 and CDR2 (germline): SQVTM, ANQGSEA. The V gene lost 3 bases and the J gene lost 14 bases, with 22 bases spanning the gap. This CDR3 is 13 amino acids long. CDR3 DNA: TGCAGCGTTGAGGGGTGGGCCACGACGGGGAAAACCTTC. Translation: CSVEGWATTGKTF. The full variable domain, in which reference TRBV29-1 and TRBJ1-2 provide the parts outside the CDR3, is SAVISQKPSRDICQRGTSLTIQCQVDSQVTMMFWYRQQPGQSLTLIATANQGSEATYESGFVIDKFPISRPNLTFSTLTVSNMSPEDSSIYLCSVEGWATTGKTFGSGTRLTVV.

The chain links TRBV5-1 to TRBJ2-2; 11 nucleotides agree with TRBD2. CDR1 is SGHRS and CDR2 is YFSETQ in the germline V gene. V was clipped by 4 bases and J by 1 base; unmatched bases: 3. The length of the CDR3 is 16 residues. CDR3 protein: CASSPGLAVNTGELFF. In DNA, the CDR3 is TGCGCCAGCAGCCCGGGACTAGCGGTGAACACCGGGGAGCTGTTTTTT.

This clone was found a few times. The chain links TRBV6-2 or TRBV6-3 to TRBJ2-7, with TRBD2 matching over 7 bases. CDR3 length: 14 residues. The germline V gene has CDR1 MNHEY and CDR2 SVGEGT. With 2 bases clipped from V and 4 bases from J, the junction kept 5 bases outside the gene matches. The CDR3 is CASSYGTSVYEQYF. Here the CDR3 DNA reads TGTGCCAGCAGTTACGGAACTAGCGTTTACGAGCAGTACTTC.

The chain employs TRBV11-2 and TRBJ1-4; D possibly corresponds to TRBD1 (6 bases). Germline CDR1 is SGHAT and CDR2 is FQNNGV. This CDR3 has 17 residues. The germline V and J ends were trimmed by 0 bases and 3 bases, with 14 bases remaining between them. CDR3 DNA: TGTGCCAGCAGCTTAGAGGGTCGGGGGCGAGCTAATGAAAAACTGTTTTTT. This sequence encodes CASSLEGRGRANEKLFF.

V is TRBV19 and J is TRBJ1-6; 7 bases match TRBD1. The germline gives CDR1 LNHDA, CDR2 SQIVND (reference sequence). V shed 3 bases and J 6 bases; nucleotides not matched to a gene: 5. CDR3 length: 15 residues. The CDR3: CASSINPGGNSPLHF. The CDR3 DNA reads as TGTGCCAGTAGTATTAATCCAGGGGGTAATTCACCCCTCCACTTT. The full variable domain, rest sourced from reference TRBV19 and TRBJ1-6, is DGGITQSPKYLFRKEGQNVTLSCEQNLNHDAMYWYRQDPGQGLRLIYYSQIVNDFQKGDIAEGYSVSREKKESFPLTVTSAQKNPTAFYLCASSINPGGNSPLHFGNGTRLTVT.

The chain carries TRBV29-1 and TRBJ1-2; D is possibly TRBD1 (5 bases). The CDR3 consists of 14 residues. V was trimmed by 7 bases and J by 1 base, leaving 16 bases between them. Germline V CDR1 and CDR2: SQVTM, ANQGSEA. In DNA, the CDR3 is TGCAGCGCCGAGGGGCCGTTGGGTAACTATGGCTACACCTTC. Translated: CSAEGPLGNYGYTF.

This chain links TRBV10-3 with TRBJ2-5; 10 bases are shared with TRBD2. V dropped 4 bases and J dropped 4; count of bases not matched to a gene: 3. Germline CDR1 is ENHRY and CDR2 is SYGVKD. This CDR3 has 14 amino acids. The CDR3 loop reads CAISGAGGPETQYF. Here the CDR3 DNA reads TGTGCCATCAGTGGAGCGGGAGGGCCAGAGACCCAGTACTTC.